The 23 T cell receptor beta chains given below trace back to one sample, sequenced in a study of T cell repertoires in cytomegalovirus infection. TCRdb fed the reads into MiXCR, producing one record per CDR3 protein. The data hold roughly 600,000 distinct CDR3 sequences, with roughly 24% observed a single time. The sequencing sample was made of CD8+ T cells from PBMCs. The receptors derive from a human donor in good health (CMV status not recorded). Some clones in this sample may be carry-over from other donors' samples.

This chain links TRBV7-9 with TRBJ2-7; 9 bases line up with TRBD1. V shed 1 base and J 5 bases; nucleotides not matched to a gene: 3. Per the germline V gene, CDR1 is SEHNR and CDR2 is FQNEAQ (reference sequence). This CDR3 is built from 14 residues. CDR3 in amino acids: CASSLVQGANEQYF. The CDR3 region has the DNA TGTGCCAGCAGCTTAGTACAGGGGGCCAACGAGCAGTACTTC.

In this sample, this clonotype turned up a few times. This chain uses TRBV29-1 with TRBJ1-2; D is perhaps TRBD1 (6 bases). Germline V CDR1 and CDR2: SQVTM, ANQGSEA. The V end was cut by 3 bases, the J end by 0 bases, with 20 bases between. CDR3 length equals 17 residues. In DNA form, the CDR3 reads TGCAGCGTTGATCATGACAGGCCCACGTTTACTAACTATGGCTACACCTTC. Its translation is CSVDHDRPTFTNYGYTF. The variable domain in full, with the rest retrieved from reference TRBV29-1 and TRBJ1-2, is SAVISQKPSRDICQRGTSLTIQCQVDSQVTMMFWYRQQPGQSLTLIATANQGSEATYESGFVIDKFPISRPNLTFSTLTVSNMSPEDSSIYLCSVDHDRPTFTNYGYTFGSGTRLTVV.

This clonotype was counted ten times or more. V usage is TRBV7-8 and J usage is TRBJ1-1, with a possible D match to TRBD1 (6 bases). Per the germline V gene, CDR1 is SGHVS and CDR2 is FQNEAQ. The CDR3 consists of 14 residues. V lost 5 bases to trimming and J lost 2 bases, with 12 bases between them. The CDR3 DNA follows: TGTGCCAGCAGCCTCGGGGGGGCAAACACTGAAGCTTTCTTT. Encoded protein: CASSLGGANTEAFF. Based on the CDR3 plus reference TRBV7-8 and TRBJ1-1, the full variable domain is GAGVSQSPRYKVAKRGQDVALRCDPISGHVSLFWYQQALGQGPEFLTYFQNEAQLDKSGLPSDRFFAERPEGSVSTLKIQRTQQEDSAVYLCASSLGGANTEAFFGQGTRLTVV.

This clonotype was picked up a small number of times. This sequence joins TRBV4-1 and TRBJ1-2; tentatively, D is TRBD1 (5 bases). CDR1 is MGHRA and CDR2 is YSYEKL in the germline V gene. The ends were cut back, 0 bases at V and 6 bases at J, with 14 bases in the middle. The CDR3 loop spans 15 amino acids. CDR3: CASSQDSGDYNGYTF. CDR3 DNA sequence: TGCGCCAGCAGCCAAGATTCGGGGGATTACAATGGCTACACCTTC.

This clonotype was seen more than once but under ten times. The CDR3 sequence is CSAIKWGTGNSPLHF. The CDR3 DNA reads as TGCAGTGCTATCAAATGGGGGACAGGGAATTCACCCCTCCACTTT. The V call is TRBV20-1, the J call TRBJ1-6, with 9 bases aligning to TRBD1. Trimming at V came to 4 bases and at J to 7 bases, leaving 8 bases not matched to a gene. CDR1 is DFQATT and CDR2 is SNEGSKA in the germline V gene (reference sequence). This CDR3 spans 15 amino acids.

The chain joins TRBV7-3 to TRBJ2-1, with D perhaps matching TRBD1 (5 bases). Germline V gene lookup returns CDR1 SGHTA and CDR2 FQGTGA. This CDR3 spans 16 amino acids. Trimming took 5 bases from V and 6 from J, leaving 20 bases between them. This chain's CDR3 is CASSDNRHPLPNEQFF. The DNA for the CDR3 is TGTGCCAGCAGCGACAACAGGCACCCCCTCCCCAATGAGCAGTTCTTC.

As to this clonotype: A much more abundant neighbour one base away suggests this may be a read error. V is TRBV6-2 or TRBV6-3 and J is TRBJ2-2; D gene ambiguous. Per the germline V gene, CDR1 is MNHEY and CDR2 is SVGEGT. CDR3 length: 14 residues. CDR3 coding DNA: TGTGCCAACAGTATCTGGGCGAACACCGGGGAGCTGTTTTTT. Encoded protein: CANSIWANTGELFF.

The chain is built from TRBV4-1 and TRBJ1-1; D unresolved. V was pared by 10 bases and J by 1 base, with 13 bases between. CDR1 MGHRA and CDR2 YSYEKL come from the germline V gene. CDR3 length equals 13 residues. Written as DNA, the CDR3 is TGCGCCACCGGGAGTCGTCCGAACACTGAAGCTTTCTTT. Translating gives CATGSRPNTEAFF.

The V call is TRBV7-2, the J call TRBJ2-7, with no clear D. The CDR3 is made up of 14 amino acids. V was clipped by 5 bases and J by 4 bases, with 15 bases between them. The germline gives CDR1 SGHTA, CDR2 FQGNSA. CDR3 amino acids: CASSSRAGLYEQYV. As DNA, the CDR3 is TGTGCCAGCAGCAGCCGGGCCGGCCTTTACGAGCAGTACGTC.

The chain has TRBV25-1 and TRBJ1-2; no clear D gene. Trimming took off 1 base at V and 0 bases at J, with 18 bases between the two ends. The CDR3 contains 18 residues. Per the germline V gene, CDR1 is MGHDK and CDR2 is SYGVNS. The CDR3 bases are TGTGCCAGCAGTGAATGCCCCCCTGCCCCGAAAGCTAACTATGGCTACACCTTC. This encodes CASSECPPAPKANYGYTF.

This clonotype was seen ten or more times. Mismatch with germline at one junction end may stem from a read error. This chain links TRBV7-2 with TRBJ2-1; the match to TRBD2 covers 10 bases. CDR3 size: 14 residues. Per the germline V gene, CDR1 is SGHTA and CDR2 is FQGNSA. CDR3 amino acids: CASSFTSGVNAQFF. The CDR3 coding sequence is TGTGCCAGCAGCTTCACTAGCGGGGTGAATGCGCAGTTCTTC.

Worth noting for this clonotype: A much larger clone sits a single nucleotide away, making a read error possible. The V and J genes are TRBV7-8 and TRBJ2-1; perhaps TRBD1 as D (5 bases). The CDR3 totals 12 residues. Germline V CDR1 and CDR2: SGHVS, FQNEAQ. Here the CDR3 DNA reads TGTGTCAGCAGCCCTACCAGGGATGAGCAGTTCTTC. Its protein product is CVSSPTRDEQFF.

This clonotype was recorded at least ten times. This rearrangement joins TRBV4-1 to TRBJ2-1, with 7 nucleotides matching TRBD2. Germline-derived CDR1 and CDR2 are MGHRA and YSYEKL. The V gene end was trimmed by 3 bases and the J gene end by 5 bases; junction bases not matched to a gene: 7. CDR3 length: 15 amino acids. CDR3 residues: CASSQIGTNDNEQFF. CDR3 nucleotides: TGCGCCAGCAGCCAGATCGGGACTAACGACAATGAGCAGTTCTTC.

This clonotype came up a few times. The J gene is TRBJ2-7, the V gene TRBV5-1; tentative D call: TRBD1 (6 bases). From germline, CDR1 is SGHRS and CDR2 YFSETQ. This CDR3 region has 14 residues. The V end lost 3 bases, the J end lost 0 bases, and 10 bases lay between the germline ends. Written as DNA, the CDR3 is TGCGCCAGCAGCTCACCAGGGGACTCCTACGAGCAGTACTTC. This encodes CASSSPGDSYEQYF.

The chain links TRBV20-1 to TRBJ2-3; 8 bases are shared with TRBD2. The CDR3 loop spans 15 amino acids. After removal of 0 bases from V and 4 bases from J, the junction contained 6 bases not matched to a gene. CDR1 and CDR2 (germline): DFQATT, SNEGSKA (reference sequence). The CDR3 bases are TGCAGTGCTAGAGATATAGCGGGGTGGTCAGATACGCAGTATTTT. This encodes CSARDIAGWSDTQYF.

This clonotype has a handful of counts. This chain links TRBV20-1 with TRBJ2-7; D possibly corresponds to TRBD1 (6 bases). CDR3 size: 13 residues. The V gene lost 5 bases and the J gene lost 0 bases, with 11 bases spanning the gap. Germline V gives CDR1 DFQATT, CDR2 SNEGSKA (reference sequence). The CDR3 sequence: CSASDRNSYEQYF. As DNA, the CDR3 is TGCAGTGCTTCCGACAGGAACTCCTACGAGCAGTACTTC.

The V and J genes are TRBV2 and TRBJ1-6, with D possibly matching TRBD1 (5 bases). The CDR3 has 11 amino acids. V lost 9 bases and J lost 13, with 13 bases in between. The germline V gene has CDR1 SNHLY and CDR2 FYNNEI. The CDR3 bases are TGTGCCAGTAGGGGTTTGGGCCCCCTCCACTTT. Translated: CASRGLGPLHF.

The genes are TRBV4-1 and TRBJ2-2, with TRBD2 identical over 9 bases. This CDR3 has 16 residues. V shed 1 base and J 4 bases; nucleotides not matched to a gene: 4. Per the germline V gene, CDR1 is MGHRA and CDR2 is YSYEKL. The CDR3, as DNA: TGCGCCAGCAGCCAAGTTCTAGCGGGGTTCACCGGGGAGCTGTTTTTT. Translating it yields CASSQVLAGFTGELFF.

CDR3 in amino acids: CASRIGHYEQYF. In DNA form, the CDR3 reads TGTGCCAGCAGAATAGGGCACTACGAGCAGTACTTC. The rearrangement links TRBV12-3 or TRBV12-4 to TRBJ2-7; D uncertain. The germline V and J ends were trimmed by 6 bases and 3 bases, with 9 bases remaining between them. The length of the CDR3 is 12 residues.

The sample holds many counts of this clonotype. The chain is built from TRBV7-2 and TRBJ2-7; unclear D gene. From germline, CDR1 is SGHTA and CDR2 FQGNSA. V lost 2 bases, J lost 3 bases, and 14 bases lay in between. The CDR3 has 15 amino acids. The CDR3 spells CASSLTPNPIYEQYV. The CDR3 nucleotides are TGTGCCAGCAGCTTAACGCCCAACCCGATCTACGAGCAGTACGTC.

V is TRBV7-9 and J is TRBJ2-5; 8 positions agree with TRBD2. The trim removed 6 bases at V and 2 bases at J, leaving 5 bases unmatched. Germline V gives CDR1 SEHNR, CDR2 FQNEAQ (reference sequence). The CDR3 has 14 amino acids. The CDR3 spells CASRSREGQETQYF. DNA for the CDR3: TGTGCCAGCAGATCCCGGGAGGGGCAAGAGACCCAGTACTTC.

At least ten counts were recorded for this clonotype. The gene calls are TRBV7-2 and TRBJ2-1; 13 nucleotides match TRBD2. The CDR3 length is 16 residues. J was trimmed by 7 bases and V by 1 base; bases with no gene match: 4. CDR1 and CDR2 (germline): SGHTA, FQGNSA. CDR3 residues: CASSLGGLAGTNEQFF. The CDR3 nucleotides read TGTGCCAGCAGCTTAGGGGGACTAGCGGGGACTAATGAGCAGTTCTTC.

The gene calls are TRBV10-3 and TRBJ2-5; 7 bases match TRBD1. CDR1 ENHRY and CDR2 SYGVKD come from the germline V gene. V lost 4 bases, J lost 2 bases, and 7 bases stayed unmatched. The length of the CDR3 is 15 residues. The CDR3 loop reads CAISVSGTAQETQYF. The CDR3 region has the DNA TGTGCCATCAGTGTTTCGGGGACAGCACAAGAGACCCAGTACTTC.